This T cell receptor beta chain was documented in a study of cytomegalovirus exposure and HLA in healthy donors. Germline V lookup: CDR1 LGHNA, CDR2 YNFKEQ. The CDR3 runs 16 residues. Trimming pared 7 bases from V and 4 bases from J, leaving 20 bases between. PCR amplification relied on 60 Vbeta primers (plus 13 Jbeta primers). Using immunoSEQ multiplex PCR, the repertoire was profiled, and TCRdb retains in-frame clones only, with some absent. Listed are about 51,000 clones; roughly 26% falls within the top ten. The specimen sequenced was PBMCs. The gene calls are TRBV4-2 and TRBJ1-3; D remains unclear. This TCR was recovered from a man aged 40-49 years in good health and CMV-seropositive. CDR3 DNA: TGTGCCAGCACCCTCGTGGGAGGCCTCTCAGGAAACACCATATATTTT. This encodes CASTLVGGLSGNTIYF.